This TCR beta chain comes out of a study of T cells after yellow fever vaccination. Study-wide background: When fractions had low cell numbers, they were prepared with SMART-Seq v4 Ultra Low Input. Study results and limitations: Clones that expanded after primary vaccination mostly reappeared after the booster (around 96% CD4, about 91% CD8). Sorted repertoires could include abundant contaminating clonotypes from bulk cells.

This clonotype was recorded once. What it recognizes is unknown. With V trimmed by 0 bases and J by 4 bases, 5 bases remained unmatched. This CDR3 comprises 16 residues. The V gene's germline CDR1 is SEHNR and CDR2 FQNEAQ (reference sequence). In making TCR cDNA, 5'RACE template switching added a universal primer site and UMIs to it. TCRdb passed the 5' RACE reads through MiXCR, listing each CDR3 protein once. The repertoire has some 170,000 distinct CDR3 sequences, 9.3% of them found once; the top ten carry 35% to 40%. The chain has TRBV7-9 and TRBJ1-4, with 7 bases aligning to TRBD1. The receptor was derived from a young man who received the YFV17D yellow fever vaccine. Sequenced material: CD8+ T cells sorted from PBMCs, taken 45 days after the yellow fever booster vaccination. CDR3 coding DNA: TGTGCCAGCAGCTTAGCTGCCGGGACAGTTAATGAAAAACTGTTTTTT. This sequence encodes CASSLAAGTVNEKLFF.